This passage covers 14 T cell receptor beta chains from one sample sequenced in a study of blood T cell repertoires in COVID-19. Assay used: immunoSEQ multiplex PCR; TCRdb lists only in-frame clones, some missing. Among 55,000 to 80,000 clones listed, about four fifths were seen once. The sequenced material came from peripheral blood. Receptors originate from a human donor in a cohort sampled during active COVID-19.

CDR3 DNA sequence: TGTGCCAGCAGCGCGGGGACATCCGCGAACACCGGGGAGCTGTTTTTT. Its protein is CASSAGTSANTGELFF. The chain joins TRBV9 to TRBJ2-2, with TRBD1 as a possible D gene (6 bases). Trimming left V 3 bases short and J 0 bases short, with 12 bases between. The CDR3 extends over 16 amino acids. Germline V gives CDR1 SGDLS, CDR2 YYNGEE. The full variable domain, its missing parts supplied by reference TRBV9 and TRBJ2-2, is DSGVTQTPKHLITATGQRVTLRCSPRSGDLSVYWYQQSLDQGLQFLIQYYNGEERAKGNILERFSAQQFPDLHSELNLSSLELGDSALYFCASSAGTSANTGELFFGEGSRLTVL.

With regard to this clone: Within the sample, other DNA sequences also encode this same CDR3. The rearrangement links TRBV4-2 to TRBJ2-3; 9 bases align to TRBD2. CDR1 LGHNA and CDR2 YNFKEQ come from the germline V gene. V trimming: 3 bases; J trimming: 3 bases; junction bases outside the gene matches: 7. There are 16 residues in the CDR3. DNA for the CDR3: TGTGCCAGCAGCCAGGGTAGCGGGGGCGGGACAGATACGCAGTATTTT. It codes for CASSQGSGGGTDTQYF.

The rearrangement links TRBV11-1 to TRBJ2-7; no clear D. V lost 3 bases and J 0 bases, leaving 12 bases between the germline ends. Germline V gives CDR1 SGHAT, CDR2 FQDESV (reference sequence). The CDR3 runs 15 residues. As DNA, the CDR3 is TGTGCCAGCAGCTTCGGTGGCGGCGGCTCCTACGAGCAGTACTTC. This encodes CASSFGGGGSYEQYF.

J is TRBJ2-1 and V is TRBV3-1 (or the pseudogene TRBV3-2), with a tentative D call TRBD1 (5 bases). CDR3 length: 15 residues. V lost 0 bases to trimming and J lost 4 bases, with 10 bases between them. From germline, CDR1 is LGHDT and CDR2 YNNKEL (reference sequence). For the CDR3, the DNA is TGTGCCAGCAGCCAAGATCTACAGGTATACAATGAGCAGTTCTTC. It is translated as CASSQDLQVYNEQFF.

The chain has TRBV2 and TRBJ2-3, with 8 nucleotides matching TRBD1. The V gene's germline CDR1 is SNHLY and CDR2 FYNNEI. Losses at the gene ends were 6 bases for V and 0 bases for J; bases not matched to a gene: 8. CDR3 length: 16 amino acids. Here the CDR3 reads CASRLPGGPSTDTQYF. CDR3 sequence (DNA): TGTGCCAGCAGATTACCAGGGGGCCCTAGCACAGATACGCAGTATTTT.

This chain connects TRBV6-5 to TRBJ1-1; weak D call: TRBD1 (6 bases). V lost 7 bases to trimming and J lost 6 bases, with 18 bases between them. The CDR3 totals 14 residues. CDR1 MNHEY and CDR2 SVGAGI come from the germline V gene. The CDR3 protein is CASKTGSLPSEAFF. The CDR3 DNA reads TGTGCCAGCAAAACAGGGAGTCTTCCGTCTGAAGCTTTCTTT.

This chain links TRBV7-3 with TRBJ2-1; a possible D gene is TRBD2 (5 bases). Trimming removed 5 bases from V and 2 bases from J, with 10 bases in between. CDR1 and CDR2 (germline): SGHTA, FQGTGA. The CDR3 extends over 14 amino acids. In DNA form, the CDR3 reads TGTGCCAGCAGCGCGTCCGGGGCCTACAATGAGCAGTTCTTC. It codes for CASSASGAYNEQFF.

V is TRBV7-2 and J is TRBJ2-3; no firm D call. The V end lost 1 base, the J end lost 4 bases, and 9 bases lay between the germline ends. CDR3 length: 14 amino acids. Looked up from germline, CDR1 is SGHTA and CDR2 is FQGNSA. CDR3 residues: CASSLVAGSDTQYF. In DNA, the CDR3 is TGTGCCAGCAGCTTAGTTGCAGGATCAGATACGCAGTATTTT. The full variable domain, its missing parts supplied by reference TRBV7-2 and TRBJ2-3, is GAGVSQSPSNKVTEKGKDVELRCDPISGHTALYWYRQSLGQGLEFLIYFQGNSAPDKSGLPSDRFSAERTGGSVSTLTIQRTQQEDSAVYLCASSLVAGSDTQYFGPGTRLTVL.

As concerns this clone: Without the conserved terminal phenylalanine or tryptophan, this CDR3 likely stems from a read error. The DNA is omitted, as the CDR3 cannot be located on it reliably, and the CDR3 follows TCRdb's listing. The V gene is TRBV7-9, the J gene TRBJ1-2; whether TRBD1, the table's D call, matches the DNA was not checked. CDR1 and CDR2 from the germline V gene are SEHNR and FQNEAQ (reference sequence). The CDR3 is 11 residues long, counting both termini. The CDR3 is CASSLGVDDTS.

This chain connects TRBV5-1 to TRBJ1-1; perhaps TRBD1 as D (6 bases). There are 13 residues in the CDR3. The germline CDR1 and CDR2 sequences are SGHRS and YFSETQ. V was shortened by 9 bases and J by 2 bases, with 14 bases between the two germline ends. The CDR3 nucleotides read TGCGCCACCCTGGGGGCGGATAACACTGAAGCTTTCTTT. It translates to CATLGADNTEAFF.

The chain has TRBV7-3 and TRBJ1-2; 10 positions agree with TRBD1. V shed 3 bases and J 6 bases; nucleotides not matched to a gene: 1. The CDR3 has 13 amino acids. Germline CDR1 reads SGHTA; CDR2 reads FQGTGA. For the CDR3, the DNA is TGTGCCAGCAGCTTTGACAGGGGGCATGGCTACACCTTC. Translated, it gives CASSFDRGHGYTF.

V is TRBV5-4 and J is TRBJ2-5, with 8 bases identical to TRBD2. CDR3 length: 16 residues. V shed 5 bases, J shed 3 bases, and the junction held 12 bases outside the gene matches. CDR1 and CDR2 (germline): SGHNT, YYREEE (reference sequence). CDR3 loop: CASRTGGVAGKETQYF. The CDR3 DNA follows: TGTGCCAGCAGAACGGGGGGGGTGGCGGGCAAAGAGACCCAGTACTTC.

This rearrangement joins TRBV19 to TRBJ1-2; perhaps TRBD1 as D (5 bases). CDR1 is LNHDA, CDR2 SQIVND, per germline (reference sequence). V was pared by 1 base and J by 8 bases, with 17 bases between. The CDR3 totals 15 residues. The CDR3 sequence is CASSIGGTGVFGYTF. In nucleotides, the CDR3 is TGTGCCAGTAGTATAGGGGGCACGGGGGTCTTCGGCTACACCTTC. The full variable domain, in which reference TRBV19 and TRBJ1-2 provide the parts outside the CDR3, is DGGITQSPKYLFRKEGQNVTLSCEQNLNHDAMYWYRQDPGQGLRLIYYSQIVNDFQKGDIAEGYSVSREKKESFPLTVTSAQKNPTAFYLCASSIGGTGVFGYTFGSGTRLTVV.

This sequence joins TRBV4-2 and TRBJ1-3; TRBD1 agrees at 7 bases. The CDR3 consists of 16 residues. V dropped 3 bases and J dropped 2; count of bases not matched to a gene: 7. Germline loops: CDR1 LGHNA, CDR2 YNFKEQ. Written as DNA, the CDR3 is TGTGCCAGCAGCCAGTCCTCGGGACAGACTGGAAACACCATATATTTT. This translates into CASSQSSGQTGNTIYF.